A single T cell receptor beta chain is shown here with its context. Its antigen is still unknown. This sample was included in a study of STAT3 mutations in large granular lymphocyte leukemia. Study-wide points: Every T-cell large granular lymphocyte leukemia patient had at least one immunodominant TCR beta clonotype.

The CDR3 consists of 14 residues. V dropped 3 bases and J dropped 7 bases, with 10 bases sitting between them. CDR1 is SGHAT, CDR2 FQNNGV, per germline. Generated by immunoSEQ multiplex PCR, the TCRdb table keeps only in-frame clones and is missing some. This table has about 3,800 clones, about three fifths appearing once. This TCR was recovered from a man between 60 and 75 years old with T-cell large granular lymphocyte leukemia. Some clones in this sample may be carry-over from other donors' samples. The chain joins TRBV11-2 to TRBJ1-6; D gene ambiguous. Sequenced: peripheral blood mononuclear cells. The CDR3 here is CASSFRARNSPLHF. CDR3 DNA: TGTGCCAGCAGCTTTCGGGCCAGGAATTCACCCCTCCACTTT.